This T cell receptor beta chain was identified in a study of blood T cell repertoires in COVID-19. Looking at the study overall: Acute and convalescent COVID-19 specimens originated in the United States, Italy and Spain. PBMCs, B-cell-depleted T cells, or T cells were the source of the cDNA or gDNA that made up the material.

As processed by the authors: The assay estimated nucleated cells by amplifying reference gene primers. The assay was immunoSEQ multiplex PCR, and TCRdb's table has in-frame clones only and misses some. Clone size and the V and J calls come from that table; the DNA yielded D and trimming. Among 150,000 to 180,000 clones listed, 91% were seen once. Trimming stripped 6 bases from V and 7 bases from J, with 15 bases between. The CDR3 has 13 residues. CDR1 KGHSH and CDR2 LQKENI come from the germline V gene. This receptor was identified in a man in his fifties or sixties with acute or convalescent COVID-19. The chain couples TRBV18 to TRBJ1-1; no clear D gene. The sample taken for sequencing was peripheral blood. CDR3 sequence reads: CASSPTADNEAFF. The CDR3 nucleotides read TGTGCCAGCTCCCCTACGGCAGACAATGAAGCTTTCTTT. The whole variable domain, remainder taken from reference TRBV18 and TRBJ1-1, is NAGVMQNPRHLVRRRGQEARLRCSPMKGHSHVYWYRQLPEEGLKFMVYLQKENIIDESGMPKERFSAEFPKEGPSILRIQQVVRGDSAAYFCASSPTADNEAFFGQGTRLTVV.